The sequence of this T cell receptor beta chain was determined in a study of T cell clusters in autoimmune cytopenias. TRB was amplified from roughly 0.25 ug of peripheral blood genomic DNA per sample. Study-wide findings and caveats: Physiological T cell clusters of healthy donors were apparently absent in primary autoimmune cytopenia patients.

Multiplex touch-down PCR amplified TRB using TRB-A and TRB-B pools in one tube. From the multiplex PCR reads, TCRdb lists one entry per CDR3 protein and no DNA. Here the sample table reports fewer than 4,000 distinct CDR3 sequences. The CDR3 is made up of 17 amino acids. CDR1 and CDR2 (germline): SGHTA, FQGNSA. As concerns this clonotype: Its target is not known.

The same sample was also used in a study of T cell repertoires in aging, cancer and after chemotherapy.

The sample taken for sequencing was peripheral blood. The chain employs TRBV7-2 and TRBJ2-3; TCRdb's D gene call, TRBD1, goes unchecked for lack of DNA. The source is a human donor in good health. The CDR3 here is CASSLMYTGQITDTQYF. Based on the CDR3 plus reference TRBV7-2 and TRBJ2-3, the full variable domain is GAGVSQSPSNKVTEKGKDVELRCDPISGHTALYWYRQSLGQGLEFLIYFQGNSAPDKSGLPSDRFSAERTGGSVSTLTIQRTQQEDSAVYLCASSLMYTGQITDTQYFGPGTRLTVL.